The 14 T cell receptor beta chains below come from one sample, sequenced in a study of cytotoxic CD8 clonotypes in ibrutinib-treated CLL. Generated by immunoSEQ multiplex PCR, the TCRdb table keeps only in-frame clones and is missing some. The sample lists about 85,000 clones, 79% occurring once. The sequencing here drew on PBMCs, taken after 12 months of ibrutinib treatment. The receptors come from a human donor with chronic lymphocytic leukemia.

This clone came up once. The chain carries TRBV7-8 and TRBJ2-3; 8 bases line up with TRBD2. Germline V gene lookup returns CDR1 SGHVS and CDR2 FQNEAQ. This CDR3 is built from 15 residues. V dropped 5 bases and J dropped 4; count of bases not matched to a gene: 8. CDR3 DNA sequence: TGTGCCAGCAGCCTTAGCGGGGTCCGCGCAGATACGCAGTATTTT. Protein product: CASSLSGVRADTQYF.

The rearrangement joins TRBV28 to TRBJ1-3; perhaps TRBD1 as D (5 bases). The V end lost 5 bases, the J end lost 0 bases, and 11 bases lay between the germline ends. The CDR3 length is 15 residues. Per the germline V gene, CDR1 is MDHEN and CDR2 is SYDVKM. The CDR3 reads CASSPGTISGNTIYF. Written as DNA, the CDR3 is TGTGCCAGCAGTCCGGGGACCATCTCTGGAAACACCATATATTTT.

This clone was seen many times. V usage is TRBV7-9 and J usage is TRBJ1-1, with D perhaps matching TRBD1 (6 bases). The CDR3 totals 12 residues. CDR1 and CDR2 (germline): SEHNR, FQNEAQ (reference sequence). V was cut by 4 bases and J by 5 bases, with 8 bases left in between. The CDR3: CASSSRGTEAFF. The CDR3 DNA follows: TGTGCCAGCAGCTCGAGGGGGACTGAAGCTTTCTTT. The full variable domain, with the rest looked up from reference TRBV7-9 and TRBJ1-1, is DTGVSQNPRHKITKRGQNVTFRCDPISEHNRLYWYRQTLGQGPEFLTYFQNEAQLEKSRLLSDRFSAERPKGSFSTLEIQRTEQGDSAMYLCASSSRGTEAFFGQGTRLTVV.

V usage is TRBV6-5 and J usage is TRBJ2-1; D is unresolved. Germline lookup yields CDR1 MNHEY and CDR2 SVGAGI. V was cut by 0 bases and J by 8 bases, with 11 bases left in between. This CDR3 is 14 amino acids long. CDR3 sequence reads: CASSYSRRSDEQFF. The CDR3 bases are TGTGCCAGCAGTTACTCCCGAAGAAGCGATGAGCAGTTCTTC.

The chain links TRBV19 to TRBJ1-1; TRBD1 is a possible D gene (5 bases). Germline V gene sequence: CDR1 LNHDA, CDR2 SQIVND (reference sequence). The V end lost 3 bases, the J end lost 8 bases, and 16 bases lay between the germline ends. The CDR3 runs 14 residues. In DNA, the CDR3 is TGTGCCAGTAGTATTGGGGGGGACCTGGGAGAAGCTTTCTTT. It encodes CASSIGGDLGEAFF.

The rearrangement links TRBV18 to TRBJ2-7; tentative D call: TRBD1 (6 bases). CDR1 KGHSH and CDR2 LQKENI come from the germline V gene. V lost 0 bases, J lost 0 bases, and 18 bases lay in between. The CDR3 totals 18 residues. The CDR3 sequence: CASSPPRPRGHPSYEQYF. CDR3 bases: TGTGCCAGCTCACCACCCCGTCCGAGGGGACACCCCTCCTACGAGCAGTACTTC.

A few counts support this clone. This sequence joins TRBV9 and TRBJ2-7; D possibly corresponds to TRBD2 (6 bases). The V end lost 4 bases, the J end lost 2 bases, and 19 bases lay between the germline ends. The CDR3 has 16 residues. Germline V gene data show CDR1 as SGDLS and CDR2 as YYNGEE. The CDR3 here is CASSPPGGAGAYEQYF. Written as DNA, the CDR3 is TGTGCCAGCAGCCCACCCGGCGGGGCCGGGGCCTACGAGCAGTACTTC.

The chain uses TRBV5-3 and TRBJ1-2, with D unclear. TRBV5-3 is classed as an ORF, of uncertain function. V lost 4 bases and J 2 bases, leaving 12 bases between the germline ends. The length of the CDR3 is 14 residues. The CDR3 loop is CARSGTGRNYGYTF. CDR3 bases: TGTGCCAGAAGCGGAACTGGACGGAACTATGGCTACACCTTC.

The V call is TRBV7-6, the J call TRBJ2-6, with D uncertain. Germline V gene data show CDR1 as SGHVS and CDR2 as FNYEAQ. CDR3 length: 16 residues. Trimming removed 3 bases from V and 1 base from J, with 10 bases in between. The CDR3, as DNA: TGTGCCAGCAGCTTGGAGTTGTGGTCTGGGGCCAACGTCCTGACTTTC. The encoded protein is CASSLELWSGANVLTF.

In its sample, this clone was seen a few times. The CDR3 sequence: CASSASTGDGYTF. CDR3 in DNA: TGTGCCAGCAGTGCATCGACAGGGGATGGCTACACCTTC. The chain uses TRBV6-1 and TRBJ1-2, with 8 positions matching TRBD1. CDR3 length: 13 amino acids. With 4 bases clipped from V and 6 bases from J, the junction kept 4 bases outside the gene matches. Germline CDR1 MNHNS, CDR2 SASEGT.

This chain connects TRBV19 to TRBJ1-5; no reliable D call. This CDR3 contains 13 residues. The ends were cut back, 4 bases at V and 7 bases at J, with 11 bases in the middle. Looked up from germline, CDR1 is LNHDA and CDR2 is SQIVND (reference sequence). The CDR3: CASSTPGVQPQHF. The CDR3 coding sequence is TGTGCCAGTAGTACCCCCGGGGTGCAGCCCCAGCATTTT. Full variable domain (remainder filled in from reference TRBV19 and TRBJ1-5): DGGITQSPKYLFRKEGQNVTLSCEQNLNHDAMYWYRQDPGQGLRLIYYSQIVNDFQKGDIAEGYSVSREKKESFPLTVTSAQKNPTAFYLCASSTPGVQPQHFGDGTRLSIL.

The genes are TRBV7-9 and TRBJ1-1; D gene unclear. CDR3 size: 15 residues. Trimming removed 4 bases at V and 5 bases at J, with 17 bases between. Germline CDR1 reads SEHNR; CDR2 reads FQNEAQ (reference sequence). CDR3 coding DNA: TGTGCCAGCAGCTACCTCTTCGTCGCGGGGACTGAAGCTTTCTTT. Encoded protein: CASSYLFVAGTEAFF.

V gene TRBV10-3 combines with J gene TRBJ2-3, with a weak D call TRBD1 (5 bases). The CDR3 is 13 amino acids. V was trimmed by 2 bases and J by 4 bases, leaving 7 bases between them. Germline-derived CDR1 and CDR2 are ENHRY and SYGVKD. The CDR3 DNA is TGTGCCATCAGTGAGGGGGCCCCAGATACGCAGTATTTT. Protein sequence: CAISEGAPDTQYF.

The rearrangement joins TRBV27 to TRBJ2-1, with D possibly matching TRBD2 (6 bases). Germline CDR1 and CDR2: MNHEY and SMNVEV (reference sequence). V lost 0 bases and J 9 bases, leaving 9 bases between the germline ends. The CDR3 is 13 residues long. The CDR3 protein is CASSLSGGSEQFF. The CDR3 DNA reads TGTGCCAGCAGTTTATCGGGGGGAAGTGAGCAGTTCTTC.